This T cell receptor (beta chain) originates from a study of blood T cell repertoires in COVID-19. About the research overall: Material from acute and convalescent COVID-19 was sourced from the United States, Italy and Spain. Sources were T cells, B-cell-depleted T cells, or PBMCs; the material itself was cDNA or gDNA.

Sequencing used immunoSEQ multiplex PCR; TCRdb keeps in-frame clones, though not all of them. The data show some 37,000 clones, around 90% seen once. From germline, CDR1 is MGHRA and CDR2 YSYEKL. The CDR3 loop spans 16 amino acids. With 1 base clipped from V and 3 bases from J, the junction kept 7 bases outside the gene matches. The sequence was obtained from a woman aged 70 to 79 with acute or convalescent COVID-19. The rearrangement uses TRBV4-1 and TRBJ2-5; 8 nucleotides agree with TRBD2. Sequenced: peripheral blood. The CDR3 protein is CASSQGDSGAKETQYF. For the CDR3, the DNA is TGCGCCAGCAGCCAAGGGGATAGCGGGGCTAAAGAGACCCAGTACTTC.